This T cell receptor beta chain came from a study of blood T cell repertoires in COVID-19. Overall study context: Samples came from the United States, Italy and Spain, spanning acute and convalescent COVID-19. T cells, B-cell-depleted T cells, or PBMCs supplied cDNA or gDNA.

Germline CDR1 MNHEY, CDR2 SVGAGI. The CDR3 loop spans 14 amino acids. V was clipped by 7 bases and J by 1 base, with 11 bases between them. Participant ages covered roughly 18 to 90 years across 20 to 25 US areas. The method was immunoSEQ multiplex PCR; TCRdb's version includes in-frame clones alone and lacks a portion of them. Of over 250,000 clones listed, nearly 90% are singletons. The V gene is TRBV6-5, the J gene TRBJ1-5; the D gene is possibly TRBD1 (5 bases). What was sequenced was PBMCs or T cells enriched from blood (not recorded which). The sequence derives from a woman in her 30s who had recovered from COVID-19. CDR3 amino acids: CASNTGGSNQPQHF. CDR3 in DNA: TGTGCCAGCAATACAGGTGGGAGCAATCAGCCCCAGCATTTT.